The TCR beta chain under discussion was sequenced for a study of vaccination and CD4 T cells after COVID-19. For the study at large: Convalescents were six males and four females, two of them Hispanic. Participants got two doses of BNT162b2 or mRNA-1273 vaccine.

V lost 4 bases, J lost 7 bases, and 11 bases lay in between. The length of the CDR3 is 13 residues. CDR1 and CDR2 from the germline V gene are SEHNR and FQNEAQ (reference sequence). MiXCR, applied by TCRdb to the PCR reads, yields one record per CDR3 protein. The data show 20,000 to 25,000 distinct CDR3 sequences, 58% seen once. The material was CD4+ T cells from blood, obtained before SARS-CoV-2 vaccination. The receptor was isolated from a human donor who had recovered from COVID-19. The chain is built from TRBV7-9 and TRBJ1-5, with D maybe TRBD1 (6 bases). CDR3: CASSSSQGQPQHF. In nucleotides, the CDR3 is TGTGCCAGCAGCTCATCTCAGGGGCAGCCCCAGCATTTT. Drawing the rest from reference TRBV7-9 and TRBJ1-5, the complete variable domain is DTGVSQNPRHKITKRGQNVTFRCDPISEHNRLYWYRQTLGQGPEFLTYFQNEAQLEKSRLLSDRFSAERPKGSFSTLEIQRTEQGDSAMYLCASSSSQGQPQHFGDGTRLSIL.